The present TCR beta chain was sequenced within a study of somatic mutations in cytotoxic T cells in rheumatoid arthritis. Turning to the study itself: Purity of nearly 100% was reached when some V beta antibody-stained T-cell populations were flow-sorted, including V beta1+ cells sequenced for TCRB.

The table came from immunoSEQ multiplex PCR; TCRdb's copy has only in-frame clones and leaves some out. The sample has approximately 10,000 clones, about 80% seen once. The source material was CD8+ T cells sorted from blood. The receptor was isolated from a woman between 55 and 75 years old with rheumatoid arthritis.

In nucleotides, the CDR3 is TGTGCCAGCAGTTTTCGACTAGAACATTACAATGAGCAGTTCTTC. Encoded protein: CASSFRLEHYNEQFF. The chain recombines TRBV28 with TRBJ2-1, with D maybe TRBD2 (6 bases). The germline V gene encodes CDR1 MDHEN and CDR2 SYDVKM. Trimming cost V 3 bases and J 4 bases, with 13 bases left between them. CDR3 length: 15 residues.